This T cell receptor beta chain was sequenced during a study of Tregs in tolerant kidney transplant recipients. CDR3 length equals 12 residues. CDR1 SGHAT and CDR2 FQNNGV come from the germline V gene. TCRdb keeps only in-frame clones here, not all; method: immunoSEQ multiplex PCR. The table has 90,000 to 150,000 clones, about 91% seen once. A word on this clone: One junction end disagrees with the germline gene, perhaps due to a read error.

V is TRBV11-2 and J is TRBJ2-5, with TRBD2 matching 7 bases. Material for sequencing was CD4+ T cells from blood. The TCR comes from a human donor in good health. The CDR3 sequence: CASSQRYLAVNF. In nucleotides, the CDR3 is TGTGCCAGCAGCCAGAGGTATCTAGCGGTGAACTTC.